This T cell receptor beta chain was sequenced during a study of cytomegalovirus exposure and HLA in healthy donors. General study results and limits: In a later analysis, an Asian-associated ancestry cluster reportedly showed fewer N-insertions than the approximately 640-donor mean.

Trimming removed 5 bases from V and 6 bases from J; junction bases left unmatched: 16. The germline V gene has CDR1 LNHDA and CDR2 SQIVND (reference sequence). The CDR3 sequence is 17 residues long. A word on this clone: Its antigen is unknown.

Primers included in the PCR were 60 Vbeta and 13 Jbeta primers. The assay was immunoSEQ multiplex PCR, and TCRdb's table has in-frame clones only and misses some. The data hold approximately 110,000 clones, with under 85% observed a single time. The sample consisted of PBMCs. The V call is TRBV19, the J call TRBJ2-3; TRBD1 matches at 8 bases. The sequence was obtained from a man between 18 and 35 years old in good health and CMV-seronegative. CDR3 in amino acids: CASSSSGTGGIEDTQYF. The CDR3 DNA follows: TGTGCCAGTAGTTCCTCCGGGACAGGTGGAATAGAGGATACGCAGTATTTT.